The TCR beta chain described here comes from a study of blood T cell repertoires in COVID-19 (dated by TCRdb to about 2020). A note on the overall study: Collaborator samples came from the United States, Italy and Spain and covered acute and convalescent phases of COVID-19. The repertoires were released in a freely available public database meant as a resource for research on the immune response to SARS-CoV-2. Where available, HLA class I and class II types were taken from metadata supplied by the sample provider and were not determined by assay-based typing. The samples were drawn from the first 160 participants of the ongoing ImmuneRACE study and from 950 to 1,500 subjects provided by 6 global collaborators. Deeply sampled blood TCRbeta repertoires from subjects exposed to, actively infected with, or recovered from COVID-19 were included in the dataset. Sample metadata almost always included a de-identified subject ID, COVID-19 status, age in years and sex. The material from the prospective study consisted of cDNA or gDNA derived from T cells, B-cell-depleted T cells, or PBMCs. Broader findings and caveats from the paper: Clinical and demographic metadata were provided uncurated, with the amount varying by source and participant.

The CDR3 goes from the cysteine to the phenylalanine over 14 residues. The retained sequence is limited to the CDR3, 42 bases, with the frame set at the first base. For this chain, trimming is 7 bases at the V end and 3 bases at the J end, and the number of junction bases without a gene match is 6. From a lookup of the germline V gene, CDR1 and CDR2 are ENHRY and SYGVKD. Another Seattle source contributed samples from volunteer blood donors who had recovered from COVID-19. The collaborating institutions used their own protocols to collect whole blood in K2EDTA tubes. For TCRbeta analysis, collaborators shipped samples as frozen whole blood, isolated PBMCs, or DNA extracted from either of those sample types. Of note for this clone: No cognate antigen has been identified for it. Base-call qualities are not available, and no considerably larger clone is one nucleotide away.

The immunoSEQ Assay, a bias-controlled multiplex PCR, was used to amplify TCRbeta CDR3 regions from genomic DNA. On the study's bioinformatics: Within the assay, amplification of reference gene primers was used to estimate how many nucleated cells each sample contained. To quantify the absolute abundance of each unique TCRbeta CDR3 rearrangement, sequence reads were collapsed and filtered. For each sample, productive Simpson clonality was calculated as the square root of Simpson's diversity index across productive rearrangements. TCRdb took over this immuneACCESS table, retaining in-frame rearrangements with V and J assigned. Such tables are incomplete; in checked studies, under half of the missing clones stem from an unresolved V gene, and the remainder is unexplained. V and J calls and clone size are those listed in that table; D and trimming were worked out from the DNA. The sample includes around 200,000 clones, with 87% observed a single time. The ten top clones hold about 6% of the sample.

The sequence is built from TRBV10-3 and TRBJ1-1, with 9 bases in between that match TRBD1. Sequencing was carried out using peripheral blood. The TCR sequence derives from a man in his 60s who had recovered from COVID-19. The nucleotide sequence reads as follows: TGTGCCATCAACACAGGACAGGGGTACACTGAAGCTTTCTTT. Its amino acids are CAINTGQGYTEAFF.